This T cell receptor beta chain comes out of a study of blood T cell repertoires in COVID-19. For the study at large: From T cells, B-cell-depleted T cells, or PBMCs came the material, which was cDNA or gDNA.

TCRdb keeps only in-frame clones here, not all; method: immunoSEQ multiplex PCR. The profile shows over 200,000 clones, approximately 82% of them singletons. CDR3 length: 13 amino acids. The germline V and J ends were trimmed by 6 bases and 3 bases, with 11 bases remaining between them. Germline CDR1 reads KGHSH; CDR2 reads LQKENI. The genes are TRBV18 and TRBJ1-1, with D maybe TRBD1 (5 bases). The sequence came from a man aged 35-49 years who had recovered from COVID-19. Sequenced sample: peripheral blood. CDR3 nucleotide sequence: TGTGCCAGCTCTCAGGAAGGGGACACTGAAGCTTTCTTT. Protein: CASSQEGDTEAFF.